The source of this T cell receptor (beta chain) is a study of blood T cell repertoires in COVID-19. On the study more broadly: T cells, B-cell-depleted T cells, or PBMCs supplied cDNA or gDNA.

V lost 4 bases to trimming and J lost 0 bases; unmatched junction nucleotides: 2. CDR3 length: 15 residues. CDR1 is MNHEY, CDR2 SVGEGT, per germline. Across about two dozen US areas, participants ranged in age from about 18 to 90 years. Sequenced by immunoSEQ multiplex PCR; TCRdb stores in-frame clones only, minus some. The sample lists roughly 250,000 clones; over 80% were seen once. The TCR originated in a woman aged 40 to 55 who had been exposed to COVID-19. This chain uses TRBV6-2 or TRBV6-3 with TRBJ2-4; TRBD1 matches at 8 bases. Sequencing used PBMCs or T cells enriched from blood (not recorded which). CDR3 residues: CASSFRGLAKNIQYF. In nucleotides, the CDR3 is TGTGCCAGCAGTTTCAGGGGGCTAGCCAAAAACATTCAGTACTTC.